The clone carrying this T cell receptor beta chain was detected only a few times. Its antigen remains unknown. TCRdb's table, derived via immunoSEQ multiplex PCR, lists solely in-frame clones and lacks some. Of nearly 15,000 clones in the sample, over 75% were seen once. Thawed PBMCs were FACS-sorted into unstimulated CD4+CD25+CD127- regulatory T cells, CD4+CD25- non-regulatory cells, CD4 and CD8 cells. These data originate in a study of Tregs in tolerant kidney transplant recipients. Overall study: The nonmyeloablative bone marrow transplants came from related graft donors, with transient mixed chimerism.

Study-wide results and limits: Biological reproducibility was not directly addressed in this study. The most relevant donor-specific Treg TCRbeta repertoire apparently came from expansion with activated donor B cells.

This CDR3 comprises 15 residues. The trim removed 6 bases at V and 0 bases at J, leaving 4 bases unmatched. From germline, CDR1 is MGHDK and CDR2 SYGVNS. Sequences were derived from Tregs from blood, sampled before the transplant. The rearrangement uses TRBV25-1 and TRBJ1-3, with 8 bases identical to TRBD1. This receptor was identified in a human donor who received a combined kidney and bone marrow transplant. The CDR3 DNA follows: TGTGCCAGCAGGGATGACAGGGGCTCTGGAAACACCATATATTTT. Translating gives CASRDDRGSGNTIYF.